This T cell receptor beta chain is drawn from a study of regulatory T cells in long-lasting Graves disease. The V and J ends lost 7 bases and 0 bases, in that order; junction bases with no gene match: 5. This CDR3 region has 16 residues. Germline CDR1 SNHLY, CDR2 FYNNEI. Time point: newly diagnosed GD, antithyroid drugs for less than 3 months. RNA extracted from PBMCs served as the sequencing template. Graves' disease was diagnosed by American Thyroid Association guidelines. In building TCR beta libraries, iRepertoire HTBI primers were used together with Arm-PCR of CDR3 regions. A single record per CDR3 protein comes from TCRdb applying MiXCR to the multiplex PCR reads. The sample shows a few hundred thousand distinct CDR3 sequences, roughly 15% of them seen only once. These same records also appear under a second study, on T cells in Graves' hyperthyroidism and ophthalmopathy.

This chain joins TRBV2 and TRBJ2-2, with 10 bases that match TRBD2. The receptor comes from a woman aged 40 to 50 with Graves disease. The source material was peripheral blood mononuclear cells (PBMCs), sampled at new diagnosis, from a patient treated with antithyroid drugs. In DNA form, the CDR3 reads TGTGCCAGCAAGGTAGCGGGAGGTACGAACACCGGGGAGCTGTTTTTT. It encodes CASKVAGGTNTGELFF.